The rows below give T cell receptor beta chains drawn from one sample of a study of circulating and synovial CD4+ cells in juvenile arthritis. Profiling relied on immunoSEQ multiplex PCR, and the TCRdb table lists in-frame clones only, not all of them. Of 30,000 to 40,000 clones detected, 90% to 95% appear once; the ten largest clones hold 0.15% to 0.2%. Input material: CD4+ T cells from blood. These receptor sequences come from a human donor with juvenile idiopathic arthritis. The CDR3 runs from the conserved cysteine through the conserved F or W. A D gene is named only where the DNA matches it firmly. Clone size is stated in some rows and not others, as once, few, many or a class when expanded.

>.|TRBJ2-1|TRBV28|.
CASRKDSTSLYEQFF
TGTGCCAGCAGAAAGGACAGTACATCTCTCTATGAGCAGTTCTTC
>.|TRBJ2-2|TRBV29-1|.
CSVEDGGGRAAGELFF
TGCAGCGTTGAAGATGGGGGGGGGCGGGCCGCCGGGGAGCTGTTTTTT
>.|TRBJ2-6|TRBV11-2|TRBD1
CATNRDRGRANVLTF
TGTGCCACCAATAGAGACAGGGGAAGGGCCAACGTCCTGACTTTC
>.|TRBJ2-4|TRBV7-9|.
CASSSPRNGAKNIQYF
TGTGCCAGCAGCTCCCCCCGAAACGGAGCCAAAAACATTCAGTACTTC
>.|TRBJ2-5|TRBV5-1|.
CASAKPSTGVETQYF
TGCGCCAGCGCGAAGCCTAGCACGGGGGTGGAGACCCAGTACTTC
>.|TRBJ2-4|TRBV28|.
CASSFETGAKNIQYF
TGTGCCAGCAGCTTTGAGACAGGAGCCAAAAACATTCAGTACTTC
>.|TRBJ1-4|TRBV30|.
CATVQGSRSNEKLFF
TGTGCTACGGTCCAGGGTTCAAGGTCTAATGAAAAACTGTTTTTT
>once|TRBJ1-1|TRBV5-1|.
CASSLGGDRVTEAFF
TGCGCCAGCAGCTTGGGGGGGGATCGGGTGACTGAAGCTTTCTTT
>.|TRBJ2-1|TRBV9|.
CASSVDPGVGNEQFF
TGTGCCAGCAGCGTAGACCCGGGAGTGGGGAATGAGCAGTTCTTC
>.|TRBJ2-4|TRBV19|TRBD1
CASSIRNRGQYIQYF
TGTGCCAGTAGCATCCGGAACAGGGGGCAGTACATTCAGTACTTC
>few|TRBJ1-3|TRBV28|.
CATSRSGNTIYF
TGTGCCACCTCCCGCTCTGGAAACACCATATATTTT
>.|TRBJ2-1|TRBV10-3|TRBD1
CAISEVLTGTGLYNEQFF
TGTGCCATCAGTGAAGTTCTAACCGGGACAGGCCTATACAATGAGCAGTTCTTC
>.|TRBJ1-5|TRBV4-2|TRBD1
CASSPTGQGSGQPQHF
TGTGCCAGCAGCCCGACGGGACAGGGGAGCGGTCAGCCCCAGCATTTT
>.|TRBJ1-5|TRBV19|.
CASRDIYGNQPQHF
TGTGCCAGTCGGGACATTTATGGCAATCAGCCCCAGCATTTT
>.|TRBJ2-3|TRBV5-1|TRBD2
CASSLGLAGGQARTDTQYF
TGCGCCAGCAGCTTGGGACTAGCGGGGGGGCAGGCCCGTACAGATACGCAGTATTTT
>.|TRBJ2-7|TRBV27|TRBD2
CASTPGSGSPLSEQYF
TGTGCCAGCACCCCGGGTAGCGGGAGCCCCTTGAGCGAGCAGTACTTC
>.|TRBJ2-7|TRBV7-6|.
CASRIRDNYEQYF
TGTGCCAGCAGGATCCGGGACAACTACGAGCAGTACTTC
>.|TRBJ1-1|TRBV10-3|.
CAISGGGTEAFF
TGTGCCATCAGTGGAGGGGGCACTGAAGCTTTCTTT
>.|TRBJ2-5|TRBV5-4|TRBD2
CASSFGGEGETQYF
TGTGCCAGCAGCTTTGGGGGGGAAGGAGAGACCCAGTACTTC
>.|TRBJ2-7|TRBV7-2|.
CASSPPPGSAYEQYF
TGTGCCAGCAGCCCCCCCCCGGGGTCAGCGTACGAGCAGTACTTC
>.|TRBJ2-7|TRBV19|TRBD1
CASSIDRGRGEQYF
TGTGCCAGTAGTATCGACAGGGGGCGAGGCGAGCAGTACTTC
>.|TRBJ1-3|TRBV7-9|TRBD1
CASSFTTPGQGEGNTIYF
TGTGCCAGCAGCTTTACTACCCCCGGACAGGGTGAGGGAAACACCATATATTTT
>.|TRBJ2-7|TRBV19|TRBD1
CASSPSYGQGPGHEQYF
TGTGCCAGTAGTCCCTCATACGGACAGGGACCCGGGCACGAGCAGTACTTC
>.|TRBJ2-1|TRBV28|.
CASSLFHQGNEQFF
TGTGCCAGCAGTTTATTCCATCAGGGGAATGAGCAGTTCTTC
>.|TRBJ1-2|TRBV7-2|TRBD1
CASSLVGTEVRGYTF
TGTGCCAGCAGCTTAGTAGGGACAGAAGTCCGAGGCTACACCTTC
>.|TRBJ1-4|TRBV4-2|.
CASSQDQRDWEKLFF
TGTGCCAGCAGCCAAGATCAGAGGGATTGGGAAAAACTGTTTTTT
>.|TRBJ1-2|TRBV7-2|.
CASSHPGNYGYTF
TGTGCCAGCAGCCACCCAGGGAACTATGGCTACACCTTC
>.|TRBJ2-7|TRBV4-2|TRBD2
CASSQGLAGWYEQYF
TGTGCCAGCAGCCAAGGACTAGCGGGATGGTACGAGCAGTACTTC
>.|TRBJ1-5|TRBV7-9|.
CASSTTSTGPGNQPQHF
TGTGCCAGCAGCACAACGTCGACAGGCCCTGGGAATCAGCCCCAGCATTTT
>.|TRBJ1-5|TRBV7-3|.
CASSLFGRAFNQPQHF
TGTGCCAGCAGCTTATTTGGCAGGGCTTTCAATCAGCCCCAGCATTTT
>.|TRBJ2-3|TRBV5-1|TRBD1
CASSYGQGTTDTQYF
TGCGCCAGCAGCTACGGACAGGGGACCACAGATACGCAGTATTTT
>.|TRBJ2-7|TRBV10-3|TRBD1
CAISRGQAYEQYF
TGTGCCATCAGCCGAGGACAGGCCTACGAGCAGTACTTC
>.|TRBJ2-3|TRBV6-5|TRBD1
CASSYQTGTGRDTQYF
TGTGCCAGCAGTTATCAAACCGGGACAGGGAGAGATACGCAGTATTTT
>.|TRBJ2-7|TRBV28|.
CASRSQGDSYEQYF
TGTGCCAGCAGGTCACAAGGGGACTCCTACGAGCAGTACTTC
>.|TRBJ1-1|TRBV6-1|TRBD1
CASSFRDRGGTEAFF
TGTGCCAGCAGCTTCAGAGACAGGGGGGGCACTGAAGCTTTCTTT
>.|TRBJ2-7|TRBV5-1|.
CASRLDHSYEQYF
TGCGCCAGCAGGTTGGATCACTCCTACGAGCAGTACTTC
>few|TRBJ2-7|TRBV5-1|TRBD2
CASSLDSGSKEQYF
TGCGCCAGCAGCTTGGATAGCGGGAGTAAAGAGCAGTACTTC
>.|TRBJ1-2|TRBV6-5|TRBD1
CASSYYRGEDGYTF
TGTGCCAGCAGTTACTACAGGGGTGAGGATGGCTACACCTTC
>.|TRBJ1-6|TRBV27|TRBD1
CASSSGLWGRGANNSPLHF
TGTGCCAGCAGTAGTGGCCTCTGGGGCAGGGGGGCGAATAATTCACCCCTCCACTTT
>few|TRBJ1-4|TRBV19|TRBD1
CASSPDRESEKLFF
TGTGCCAGTTCCCCGGACAGGGAGAGTGAAAAACTGTTTTTT
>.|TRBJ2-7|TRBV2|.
CASRETESYEQYF
TGTGCCAGCAGGGAGACAGAGTCCTACGAGCAGTACTTC
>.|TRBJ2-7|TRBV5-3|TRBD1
CARSRTGDNEQYF
TGTGCCAGAAGCCGTACAGGGGACAACGAGCAGTACTTC
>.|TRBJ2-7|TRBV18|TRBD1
CASSLNRDRGSYGQYF
TGTGCCAGCTCCCTAAACCGGGACAGGGGTTCCTACGGGCAGTACTTC
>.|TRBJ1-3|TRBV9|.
CASSGESDTIYF
TGTGCCAGCAGCGGAGAGTCCGACACCATATATTTT
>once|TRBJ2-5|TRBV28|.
CASSSPPGGRVETQYF
TGTGCCAGCAGTTCCCCCCCAGGTGGCAGGGTTGAGACCCAGTACTTC
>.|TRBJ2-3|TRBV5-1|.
CASSLTEGQVGGDTQYF
TGCGCCAGCAGCTTAACCGAGGGTCAGGTGGGTGGTGATACGCAGTATTTT
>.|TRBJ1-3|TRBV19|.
CASSIRSSGNTIYF
TGTGCCAGTAGTATCCGGTCCTCTGGAAACACCATATATTTT
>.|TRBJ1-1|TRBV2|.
CASSITVNTEAFF
TGTGCCAGCAGTATCACAGTGAACACTGAAGCTTTCTTT
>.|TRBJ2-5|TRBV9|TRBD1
CASSVEQGQETQYF
TGTGCCAGCAGCGTAGAACAGGGGCAAGAGACCCAGTACTTC
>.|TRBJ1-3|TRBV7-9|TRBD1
CASSLFGTGGSGNTIYF
TGTGCCAGCAGCTTATTCGGGACAGGGGGCTCTGGAAACACCATATATTTT
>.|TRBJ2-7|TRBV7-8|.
CASSPNIRPPLLYEQYF
TGTGCCAGCAGCCCTAACATCAGGCCTCCCCTCCTCTACGAGCAGTACTTC
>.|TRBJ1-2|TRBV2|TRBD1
CASSSPDGQVRLGYTF
TGTGCCAGCAGTTCCCCCGACGGACAGGTTCGACTTGGCTACACCTTC
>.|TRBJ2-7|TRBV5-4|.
CASSLGQSTYEQYF
TGTGCCAGCAGCTTGGGCCAAAGTACCTACGAGCAGTACTTC
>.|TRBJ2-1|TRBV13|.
CASSLRSSYNEQFF
TGTGCCAGCAGCCTTCGGAGCTCCTACAATGAGCAGTTCTTC